These 19 T cell receptor beta chains share one sample of origin, sequenced in a study of radiotherapy plus CTLA-4 blockade in lung cancer. Profiling relied on immunoSEQ multiplex PCR, and the TCRdb table lists in-frame clones only, not all of them. The sample consists of 30,000 to 35,000 clones, 70% of them appearing once. This specimen consisted of peripheral blood, obtained from a patient treated with radiotherapy plus ipilimumab. These receptors all come from a human donor with non-small cell lung cancer who had stable disease on radiotherapy plus ipilimumab.

The genes are TRBV7-8 and TRBJ2-2, with 7 bases aligning to TRBD2. Trimming cost V 5 bases and J 0 bases; bases outside gene matches: 18. This CDR3 is built from 20 residues. Germline CDR1 SGHVS, CDR2 FQNEAQ. CDR3 in DNA: TGTGCCAGCAGCGCCAGAAGCCGGGGAGGGCTGGGCACGAACACCGGGGAGCTGTTTTTT. Translating gives CASSARSRGGLGTNTGELFF.

In DNA, the CDR3 is TGTGCCAGCAGCTTGATGGGACACAGTAATGAAAAACTGTTTTTT. It is translated as CASSLMGHSNEKLFF. The V and J genes are TRBV7-2 and TRBJ1-4, with D perhaps matching TRBD1 (6 bases). The CDR3 covers 15 residues. The germline V gene encodes CDR1 SGHTA and CDR2 FQGNSA. V gave up 3 bases and J gave up 4 bases, with 12 bases separating them. The full variable domain, in which reference TRBV7-2 and TRBJ1-4 provide the parts outside the CDR3, is GAGVSQSPSNKVTEKGKDVELRCDPISGHTALYWYRQSLGQGLEFLIYFQGNSAPDKSGLPSDRFSAERTGGSVSTLTIQRTQQEDSAVYLCASSLMGHSNEKLFFGSGTQLSVL.

This chain links TRBV19 with TRBJ2-1; 7 bases fit TRBD2. The CDR3 has 13 amino acids. CDR1 is LNHDA and CDR2 is SQIVND in the germline V gene (reference sequence). J lost 10 bases, V lost 5 bases, and 8 bases had no gene match. The CDR3 protein is CASSEAGVREQFF. The DNA of the CDR3 is TGTGCCAGTAGTGAGGCGGGAGTCCGCGAGCAGTTCTTC.

This clone was recorded only once. The rearrangement uses TRBV7-2 and TRBJ2-3, with 10 bases lining up with TRBD1. V shed 5 bases, J shed 6 bases, and the junction held 8 bases outside the gene matches. Germline loops: CDR1 SGHTA, CDR2 FQGNSA. CDR3 length: 15 residues. CDR3 sequence (DNA): TGTGCCAGCAGCCTTCAGGGACAGGGGATGGATACGCAGTATTTT. It is translated as CASSLQGQGMDTQYF.

The table lists this clone with a few counts. The rearrangement uses TRBV5-1 and TRBJ2-5; D is possibly TRBD1 (6 bases). Germline V gene lookup returns CDR1 SGHRS and CDR2 YFSETQ. The CDR3 sequence is 17 residues long. With 0 bases removed from V and 2 bases from J, the gap between germline ends came to 17 bases. CDR3 sequence: CASSLDALGTQQETQYF. The CDR3 DNA follows: TGCGCCAGCAGCTTGGACGCACTAGGGACACAACAAGAGACCCAGTACTTC.

The V call is TRBV7-6, the J call TRBJ2-1, with a tentative D call TRBD1 (5 bases). The CDR3 is 14 residues long. CDR1 is SGHVS and CDR2 is FNYEAQ in the germline V gene. Deletions cut 5 bases from V and 6 bases from J, with 14 bases between. CDR3 DNA sequence: TGTGCCAGCAGCCCAGGGAAACCGGGCAATGAGCAGTTCTTC. It translates to CASSPGKPGNEQFF.

This clone was counted a few times. This chain joins TRBV30 and TRBJ1-5, with 7 bases identical to TRBD1. Trimming at V came to 0 bases and at J to 11 bases, leaving 4 bases not matched to a gene. Germline values: CDR1 GTSNPN, CDR2 SVGIG (reference sequence). The CDR3 extends over 12 amino acids. The CDR3 loop is CAWSVTGTAQHF. The CDR3 coding sequence is TGTGCCTGGAGTGTTACTGGGACAGCCCAGCATTTT.

J is TRBJ2-1 and V is TRBV19; TRBD2 matches 11 bases. Germline V gene lookup returns CDR1 LNHDA and CDR2 SQIVND (reference sequence). The CDR3 is 17 amino acids. V lost 5 bases to trimming and J lost 4 bases; unmatched junction nucleotides: 10. The CDR3: CASSSRTSGSVYNEQFF. The CDR3 nucleotides are TGTGCCAGTAGTTCCCGGACTAGCGGGTCGGTGTACAATGAGCAGTTCTTC.

This chain uses TRBV28 with TRBJ1-1; D is unresolved. CDR3 length equals 14 residues. V lost 7 bases and J lost 6, with 18 bases in between. CDR1 and CDR2 (germline): MDHEN, SYDVKM. The CDR3 nucleotides read TGTGCCAGCACCCTGCGGCCCAGCCCCGCTGAAGCTTTCTTT. It codes for CASTLRPSPAEAFF.

The genes are TRBV7-3 and TRBJ1-1; TRBD1 aligns across 7 bases. J was trimmed by 1 base and V by 5 bases; bases with no gene match: 1. CDR3 length: 13 residues. The germline V gene encodes CDR1 SGHTA and CDR2 FQGTGA. The CDR3 protein is CASSRQGNTEAFF. In DNA form, the CDR3 reads TGTGCCAGCAGCCGACAGGGGAACACTGAAGCTTTCTTT.

The chain uses TRBV5-1 and TRBJ2-7; D not resolved. V was trimmed by 0 bases and J by 4 bases, leaving 5 bases between them. Per the germline V gene, CDR1 is SGHRS and CDR2 is YFSETQ. This CDR3 is 12 amino acids long. The CDR3 loop is CASSLDRYEQYF. In DNA, the CDR3 is TGCGCCAGCAGCTTGGACAGATACGAGCAGTACTTC.

The rearrangement uses TRBV7-9 and TRBJ2-7; 12 nucleotides match TRBD2. V shed 6 bases and J 6 bases; nucleotides not matched to a gene: 9. The germline CDR1 and CDR2 sequences are SEHNR and FQNEAQ (reference sequence). The CDR3 totals 15 residues. CDR3 protein: CASSSSGRADSEQYF. The CDR3 nucleotides read TGTGCCAGCAGTTCTAGCGGGAGGGCTGATTCCGAGCAGTACTTC.

This clone turned up a few times. The sample holds other DNA sequences that translate to the same CDR3. The rearrangement joins TRBV5-1 to TRBJ2-5; 8 positions match TRBD1. V lost 3 bases to trimming and J lost 4 bases; unmatched junction nucleotides: 5. The CDR3 is 14 residues long. In germline, CDR1 is SGHRS, CDR2 YFSETQ. CDR3 nucleotides: TGCGCCAGCAGCTCTGGACAGGGACGAGAGACCCAGTACTTC. Protein: CASSSGQGRETQYF.

This clone was found a few times. The J gene is TRBJ1-2, the V gene TRBV4-1; weak D call: TRBD1 (6 bases). There are 17 residues in the CDR3. The V and J ends lost 0 bases and 8 bases respectively, with 22 bases between them. Germline CDR1 is MGHRA and CDR2 is YSYEKL. The chain's CDR3 is CASSQETRGRRSGGYTF. CDR3 nucleotide sequence: TGCGCCAGCAGCCAAGAAACACGGGGGCGCAGGTCGGGCGGCTACACCTTC.

This clone was found a few times. The rearrangement links TRBV6-5 to TRBJ1-1; D unresolved. The CDR3 has 15 residues. V dropped 0 bases and J dropped 2 bases, with 10 bases sitting between them. The germline gives CDR1 MNHEY, CDR2 SVGAGI. CDR3 nucleotide sequence: TGTGCCAGCAGTTACTCGAACATGATTAACACTGAAGCTTTCTTT. Translated: CASSYSNMINTEAFF.

This clone has just a few counts. V usage is TRBV6-5 and J usage is TRBJ2-5; the D gene is possibly TRBD2 (5 bases). From germline, CDR1 is MNHEY and CDR2 SVGAGI. Trimming pared 3 bases from V and 1 base from J, leaving 9 bases between. The CDR3 is made up of 14 amino acids. DNA for the CDR3: TGTGCCAGCAGTTATGGGAGACGCCAAGAGACCCAGTACTTC. As protein: CASSYGRRQETQYF.

V is TRBV28 and J is TRBJ1-2; 9 bases map to TRBD1. Unmatched junction bases numbered 5, after V lost 2 bases and J lost 7 bases. This CDR3 has 14 residues. The germline V gene has CDR1 MDHEN and CDR2 SYDVKM. The CDR3, as DNA: TGTGCCAGCAGTTTAACAGGGGGCGCGTCTGGCTACACCTTC. Amino acids: CASSLTGGASGYTF.

This rearrangement joins TRBV6-1 to TRBJ2-3; 7 bases align to TRBD2. The CDR3 covers 15 residues. Germline lookup yields CDR1 MNHNS and CDR2 SASEGT. After removal of 1 base from V and 0 bases from J, the junction contained 1 base not matched to a gene. CDR3: CASSEVSGSTDTQYF. As DNA, the CDR3 is TGTGCCAGCAGTGAAGTTAGCGGGAGCACAGATACGCAGTATTTT.

The V gene is TRBV4-1, the J gene TRBJ2-7; 10 nucleotides match TRBD1. The CDR3 sequence is 18 residues long. The V segment lost 3 bases and the J segment 5 bases; nucleotides outside the gene matches: 16. Per the germline V gene, CDR1 is MGHRA and CDR2 is YSYEKL. CDR3 nucleotide sequence: TGCGCCAGCAGCCAGCGACAGGGGGCAGTTGTTCGCGGGGACGAGCAGTACTTC. It is translated as CASSQRQGAVVRGDEQYF.